The 15 T cell receptor beta chains presented below share a single source sample, sequenced in a study of CD8+ T cells in alopecia areata. Extracted RNA was reverse transcribed, and the resulting cDNA served as sequencing template. The repertoire was sequenced with immunoSEQ multiplex PCR; TCRdb's copy has only in-frame clones and lacks some. The sample gives about 69,000 clones, 55% to 75% of which show up once; around a sixth is in the top ten. The sample in question was CD8+ T cells sorted from blood, obtained at week 0. All receptors derive from a human donor with alopecia areata.

This clone was detected a few times. This sequence joins TRBV13 and TRBJ2-3; D not certain. Germline lookup yields CDR1 PRHDT and CDR2 FYEKMQ (reference sequence). Trimming left V 7 bases short and J 2 bases short, with 10 bases between. The CDR3 has 13 amino acids. The DNA for the CDR3 is TGTGCCAGCACAGGATCATCCACAGATACGCAGTATTTT. It encodes CASTGSSTDTQYF.

This clone was seen ten or more times. The V and J genes are TRBV5-4 and TRBJ2-7, with TRBD1 matching 9 bases. J lost 1 base, V lost 4 bases, and 6 bases had no gene match. The CDR3 sequence is 15 residues long. Germline CDR1 is SGHNT and CDR2 is YYREEE (reference sequence). The CDR3 DNA reads TGTGCCAGCAGCGTCGGGACAGGGTTTTCCTACGAGCAGTACTTC. This gives the protein CASSVGTGFSYEQYF.

In DNA, the CDR3 is TGTGCCAGCACTATGCAGGGGGGATACAATGAGCAGTTCTTC. Protein sequence: CASTMQGGYNEQFF. The chain joins TRBV28 to TRBJ2-1; D may be TRBD1 (7 bases). The CDR3 consists of 14 residues. Germline assignment: CDR1 MDHEN and CDR2 SYDVKM. Trimming took 7 bases from V and 4 from J, leaving 14 bases between them.

The rearrangement links TRBV5-1 to TRBJ2-4; D possibly corresponds to TRBD1 (7 bases). The CDR3 spans 13 residues. Trimming left V 5 bases short and J 7 bases short, with 13 bases between. Looked up from germline, CDR1 is SGHRS and CDR2 is YFSETQ. Here the CDR3 DNA reads TGCGCCAGCAGTCTGGCAGGGGGGAACATTCAGTACTTC. Its protein product is CASSLAGGNIQYF.

This clone was observed a few times. The chain uses TRBV4-3 and TRBJ1-1, with no clear D. V gave up 5 bases and J gave up 2 bases, with 6 bases separating them. Germline V gives CDR1 LGHNA, CDR2 YSLEER. The CDR3 sequence is 12 residues long. Here the CDR3 reads CASSSPNTEAFF. The CDR3 bases are TGCGCCAGCAGCAGCCCAAACACTGAAGCTTTCTTT.

The V and J genes are TRBV27 and TRBJ1-5, with D uncertain. The V gene lost 2 bases and the J gene lost 3 bases, with 14 bases spanning the gap. CDR1 is MNHEY, CDR2 SMNVEV, per germline (reference sequence). This CDR3 has 16 amino acids. CDR3 residues: CASSLSGPLDNQPQHF. Written as DNA, the CDR3 is TGTGCCAGCAGTTTAAGCGGGCCATTGGACAATCAGCCCCAGCATTTT.

The chain has TRBV30 and TRBJ1-2; D is unresolved. CDR1 is GTSNPN, CDR2 SVGIG, per germline (reference sequence). The CDR3 consists of 12 residues. Trimming left V 4 bases short and J 2 bases short, with 8 bases between. CDR3 region: CAWTGGNYGYTF. The CDR3 DNA reads TGTGCCTGGACCGGTGGGAACTATGGCTACACCTTC.

The chain combines TRBV25-1 with TRBJ2-2; tentatively, D is TRBD2 (6 bases). Trimming left V 2 bases short and J 7 bases short, with 11 bases between. CDR3 size: 14 residues. Germline CDR1 MGHDK, CDR2 SYGVNS. The CDR3 reads CASSEQLAGGELFF. The CDR3 DNA sequence: TGTGCCAGCAGTGAACAACTAGCCGGCGGGGAGCTGTTTTTT. Using reference TRBV25-1 and TRBJ2-2 for the parts outside the CDR3, the full variable domain is EADIYQTPRYLVIGTGKKITLECSQTMGHDKMYWYQQDPGMELHLIHYSYGVNSTEKGDLSSESTVSRIRTEHFPLTLESARPSHTSQYLCASSEQLAGGELFFGEGSRLTVL.

The chain links TRBV6-5 to TRBJ1-1; D remains ambiguous. Per germline, CDR1 MNHEY and CDR2 SVGAGI. The CDR3 is 13 amino acids. V lost 7 bases and J 0 bases, leaving 9 bases between the germline ends. The CDR3 sequence is CASMVGMNTEAFF. As DNA, the CDR3 is TGTGCCAGCATGGTCGGCATGAACACTGAAGCTTTCTTT.

The chain joins TRBV7-9 to TRBJ1-1, with a possible D match to TRBD1 (6 bases). V was cut by 0 bases and J by 5 bases, with 13 bases left in between. The CDR3 loop spans 15 amino acids. Germline loops: CDR1 SEHNR, CDR2 FQNEAQ (reference sequence). The CDR3 nucleotides read TGTGCCAGCAGCTTAGCGGACTTTAGGGGGACTGAAGCTTTCTTT. Protein product: CASSLADFRGTEAFF.

This clone was counted a single time. V usage is TRBV27 and J usage is TRBJ2-7; 8 bases are shared with TRBD1. After removal of 1 base from V and 5 bases from J, the junction contained 7 bases not matched to a gene. The CDR3 extends over 15 amino acids. Germline loops: CDR1 MNHEY, CDR2 SMNVEV (reference sequence). CDR3 nucleotide sequence: TGTGCCAGCAGTTTATTGACAGGGGTCGGGCACGAGCAGTACTTC. It is translated as CASSLLTGVGHEQYF.

The chain recombines TRBV30 with TRBJ2-1; 7 bases are shared with TRBD1. The J segment lost 9 bases and the V segment lost 5 bases, leaving 4 bases of the junction unmatched. The CDR3 has 11 amino acids. CDR1 GTSNPN and CDR2 SVGIG come from the germline V gene (reference sequence). The CDR3 loop reads CAWGDSSEQFF. The CDR3 DNA reads TGTGCCTGGGGGGACAGCAGTGAGCAGTTCTTC.

The chain carries TRBV5-6 and TRBJ1-4; D ambiguous. Trimming removed 2 bases from V and 7 bases from J, with 12 bases in between. CDR1 and CDR2 from the germline V gene are SGHDT and YYEEEE. This CDR3 has 14 residues. The CDR3 spells CASSFASTREKLFF. The CDR3 DNA is TGTGCCAGCAGCTTCGCTTCGACTCGTGAAAAACTGTTTTTT.

Only a few counts were recorded for this clone. The rearrangement links TRBV29-1 to TRBJ2-1, with D perhaps assigned TRBD1 or TRBD2 (5 bases each). Germline V gene lookup returns CDR1 SQVTM and CDR2 ANQGSEA. The CDR3 has 14 amino acids. V lost 6 bases to trimming and J lost 6 bases, with 18 bases between them. The CDR3 sequence: CSVKWAGRGNEQFF. The CDR3 DNA is TGCAGCGTGAAGTGGGCAGGGAGAGGCAATGAGCAGTTCTTC.

This chain links TRBV2 with TRBJ2-5; D remains ambiguous. This CDR3 region has 13 residues. Germline V lookup: CDR1 SNHLY, CDR2 FYNNEI. V lost 2 bases and J 5 bases, leaving 9 bases between the germline ends. CDR3 nucleotide sequence: TGTGCCAGCAGTGAACGCTCCCAGGAGACCCAGTACTTC. Its translation: CASSERSQETQYF.